This T cell receptor (beta chain) came from a study of T cell responses to AZD1222 COVID-19 vaccine. This table comes from immunoSEQ multiplex PCR, and its TCRdb copy is limited to in-frame clones, with some not included. The sample has about 150,000 clones, about nine tenths seen once; the top ten hold 3% to 3.5%. Study-wide results and caveats: Females outnumbered males among donors, who were mostly white British; clonal diversity was possibly underestimated.

The V and J ends lost 1 base and 3 bases respectively, with 10 bases between them. CDR1 and CDR2 (germline): SGHKS, YYEKEE (reference sequence). The CDR3 runs 15 residues. Note on this clone: Its target is not known.

The TCR was taken from an adult who received the AZD1222 COVID-19 vaccine. The chain has TRBV5-5 and TRBJ1-4; TRBD1 is a possible D gene (6 bases). The sequencing here drew on peripheral blood, taken 28 days after the second AZD1222 dose. CDR3 protein: CASSLFGGPNEKLFF. CDR3 DNA: TGTGCCAGCAGCTTGTTCGGGGGGCCTAATGAAAAACTGTTTTTT.